What follows are 10 T cell receptor beta chains derived from one specimen sequenced in a study of response to subunit inactivated influenza vaccine. TCRdb fed the RT-PCR reads into MiXCR, producing one record per CDR3 protein. The repertoire holds about 520,000 distinct CDR3 sequences, around 25% seen once, with around 2% in the top ten. The sample was CD4+ T cells sorted from PBMCs, taken roughly 5 days after vaccination. The receptors stem from a man aged 45-65 years who received an inactivated influenza vaccine.

This chain uses TRBV20-1 with TRBJ1-5; D may be TRBD1 (6 bases). CDR1 DFQATT and CDR2 SNEGSKA come from the germline V gene (reference sequence). CDR3 size: 14 residues. V gave up 3 bases and J gave up 7 bases, with 16 bases separating them. CDR3 in amino acids: CSASEDSLGQPQHF. The CDR3 DNA sequence: TGCAGTGCTAGCGAGGACAGTCTGGGGCAGCCCCAGCATTTT.

This chain links TRBV9 with TRBJ2-5, with 16 bases aligning to TRBD2. J lost 1 base, V lost 4 bases, and 4 bases had no gene match. Germline lookup yields CDR1 SGDLS and CDR2 YYNGEE. This CDR3 comprises 17 residues. The CDR3 sequence is CASSTGTSGRAQETQYF. The CDR3 region has the DNA TGTGCCAGCAGCACGGGGACTAGCGGGAGGGCCCAAGAGACCCAGTACTTC.

This clonotype has more than one count but fewer than ten. The V gene is TRBV7-9, the J gene TRBJ2-1; D is unresolved. The CDR3 is made up of 14 amino acids. Germline loops: CDR1 SEHNR, CDR2 FQNEAQ (reference sequence). The V gene lost 4 bases and the J gene lost 4 bases, with 11 bases spanning the gap. The CDR3 reads CASSSILSYNEQFF. The CDR3 coding sequence is TGTGCCAGCAGCTCCATCCTTTCTTACAATGAGCAGTTCTTC.

This clonotype has only a few counts. The V and J genes are TRBV7-3 and TRBJ2-2, with a possible D match to TRBD2 (6 bases). V lost 1 base and J 3 bases, leaving 15 bases between the germline ends. Germline V gives CDR1 SGHTA, CDR2 FQGTGA. CDR3 size: 17 residues. The CDR3 here is CASSLNGIASDTGELFF. CDR3 bases: TGTGCCAGCAGCTTAAATGGCATTGCTAGCGACACCGGGGAGCTGTTTTTT.

The chain couples TRBV6-1 to TRBJ1-2; D may be TRBD1 (6 bases). The V end was cut by 6 bases, the J end by 1 base, with 24 bases between. CDR1 and CDR2 from the germline V gene are MNHNS and SASEGT. The CDR3 length is 18 residues. The CDR3 DNA follows: TGTGCCAGCAGCCCACAGTCTCTTCGAGGGGGTTTTAACTATGGCTACACCTTC. This encodes CASSPQSLRGGFNYGYTF.

V gene TRBV20-1 combines with J gene TRBJ2-3; D might be TRBD1 or TRBD2, each matching 6 bases. The CDR3 extends over 14 amino acids. Germline CDR1 and CDR2: DFQATT and SNEGSKA (reference sequence). Trimming cost V 6 bases and J 2 bases, with 15 bases left between them. CDR3 residues: CSANRGPATDTQYF. CDR3 nucleotide sequence: TGCAGTGCCAACCGGGGGCCAGCCACAGATACGCAGTATTTT.

The CDR3 DNA is TGCAGTGCTAGAGTAGGGACAGTCTCCTACGAGCAGTACTTC. Encoded protein: CSARVGTVSYEQYF. V is TRBV20-1 and J is TRBJ2-7, with 7 bases that match TRBD1. Germline V lookup: CDR1 DFQATT, CDR2 SNEGSKA (reference sequence). This CDR3 region has 14 residues. V lost 1 base to trimming and J lost 0 bases; unmatched junction nucleotides: 3.

This clonotype has more than one count but fewer than ten. The CDR3 nucleotides are TGTGCCAGCAGTTACAGGGGGCAGGGGGGAAAACTGTTTTTT. This sequence encodes CASSYRGQGGKLFF. The chain has TRBV6-5 and TRBJ1-4, with 7 bases identical to TRBD1. The CDR3 runs to 14 residues. V dropped 2 bases and J dropped 10; count of bases not matched to a gene: 7. The germline V gene encodes CDR1 MNHEY and CDR2 SVGAGI.

This clonotype was observed a few times. The V and J genes are TRBV11-2 and TRBJ1-1; D is possibly TRBD1 (5 bases). Germline assignment: CDR1 SGHAT and CDR2 FQNNGV. Trimming left V 7 bases short and J 4 bases short, with 16 bases between. The CDR3 loop spans 14 amino acids. The CDR3 reads CASTAIIQGTEAFF. The DNA for the CDR3 is TGTGCCAGCACCGCAATAATTCAGGGCACTGAAGCTTTCTTT. Full variable domain (outside the CDR3, taken from reference TRBV11-2 and TRBJ1-1): EAGVAQSPRYKIIEKRQSVAFWCNPISGHATLYWYQQILGQGPKLLIQFQNNGVVDDSQLPKDRFSAERLKGVDSTLKIQPAKLEDSAVYLCASTAIIQGTEAFFGQGTRLTVV.

The chain carries TRBV5-1 and TRBJ2-1; 11 bases are shared with TRBD2. Per the germline V gene, CDR1 is SGHRS and CDR2 is YFSETQ. V was clipped by 0 bases and J by 7 bases; unmatched bases: 15. The CDR3 has 19 amino acids. CDR3 DNA: TGCGCCAGCAGCTTGGCCACTAGCGGGGGCCGATCATTGAGGAATGAGCAGTTCTTC. This encodes CASSLATSGGRSLRNEQFF.